Given below is one T cell receptor (beta chain) in context. This record belongs to a study of blood T cells in healthy people across ages. CDR1 is DFQATT and CDR2 is SNEGSKA in the germline V gene (reference sequence). This CDR3 contains 14 residues. Through a sample-barcoded 5' primer and a J-beta primer mix, a second PCR was run for roughly 6 to 12 cycles. Each of the cDNA molecules was tagged by a template-switch adaptor with 12 random nucleotides. At least 2.5 million CDR3-containing paired-end reads were obtained per sample. TCRdb passed the 5' RACE reads through MiXCR, listing each CDR3 protein once. The sample comprises hundreds of thousands of distinct CDR3 sequences, less than 35% of which are singletons, and roughly 14% rests with the top ten. Total RNA extracted from each sample amounted to at least 6 micrograms.

Material: blood. The chain has TRBV20-1 and TRBJ2-5; 10 nucleotides agree with TRBD2. The DNA end is more similar to TRBJ2-7, so the J call may be wrong. The clonotype comes from a woman of 80 years or more in good health. The CDR3 DNA reads TGCAGTGCTAGAACGTCTAGCGGGAGTTACGAGCAGTACTTC. It yields the protein CSARTSSGSYEQYF.